This T cell receptor beta chain was profiled in a study of long-term antiretroviral therapy in people with HIV. Looking at the study overall: Samples collected earliest predate the 2015 immediate-ART recommendation by about a decade. Study observations and caveats: When set beside controls, HIV repertoires had CDR3 length ranges that were narrower.

The CDR3 sequence is 14 residues long. Germline CDR1 is SQVTM and CDR2 is ANQGSEA. V dropped 1 base and J dropped 5 bases, with 15 bases sitting between them. The run of the v3.0 immunoSEQ assay was at survey level. Assay: immunoSEQ multiplex PCR; the TCRdb copy retains only in-frame clones and omits some. The sample records roughly 25,000 clones, roughly 85% being singletons. For this clone: The antigen is undetermined.

Samples held roughly 0.95-11 million cryopreserved PBMC before DNA extraction. The clonotype was recovered from a man aged 35 to 55 with HIV. Sequenced material: unsorted PBMCs, taken 2.3 years after starting antiretroviral therapy. The V gene is TRBV29-1, the J gene TRBJ2-7, with D maybe TRBD2 (5 bases). For the CDR3, the DNA is TGCAGCGTTGAAGGTGGACGGGGTTCTGACGAGCAGTACTTC. Protein product: CSVEGGRGSDEQYF.